This T cell receptor beta chain was recovered during a study of T cells in Graves' hyperthyroidism and ophthalmopathy. Whole-study findings and limits: Most thyroid clonotypes expanded above 0.001 appeared in blood too.

The investigators amplified TCR beta CDR3 regions from RNA transcripts. The study used the HTBI primer set for a first-round RT-PCR of the TCR CDR3. TCRdb independently ran MiXCR on the multiplex PCR reads; one entry per CDR3 protein. The sample includes approximately 220,000 distinct CDR3 sequences, about 16% of them seen just once. Of note for this clonotype: Its antigen is as yet unknown.

This clonotype was obtained from a man aged 35 to 55 with Graves' hyperthyroidism. The sequenced sample consisted of blood.

The CDR3 nucleotides are TGCGCCAGCAGCCTCAGGGGCGGGGGTTTATATGAGCAGTTCTTC. It specifies CASSLRGGGLYEQFF. The rearrangement joins TRBV5-1 to TRBJ2-1; maybe TRBD2 (7 bases). The CDR3 spans 15 residues. Trimming took off 4 bases at V and 8 bases at J, with 19 bases between the two ends. Germline V gene lookup returns CDR1 SGHRS and CDR2 YFSETQ.